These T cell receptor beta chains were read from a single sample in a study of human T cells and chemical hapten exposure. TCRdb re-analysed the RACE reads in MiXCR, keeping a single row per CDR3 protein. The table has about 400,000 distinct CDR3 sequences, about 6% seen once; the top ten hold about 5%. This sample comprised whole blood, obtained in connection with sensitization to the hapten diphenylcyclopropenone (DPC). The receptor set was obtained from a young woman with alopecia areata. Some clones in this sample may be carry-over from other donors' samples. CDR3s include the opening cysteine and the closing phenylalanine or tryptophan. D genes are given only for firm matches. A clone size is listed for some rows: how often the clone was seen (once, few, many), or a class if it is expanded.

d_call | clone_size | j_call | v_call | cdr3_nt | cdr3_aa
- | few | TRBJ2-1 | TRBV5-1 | TGCGCCAGCTGCCCCGGGGACAATCTCAATGAGCAGTTCTTC | CASCPGDNLNEQFF
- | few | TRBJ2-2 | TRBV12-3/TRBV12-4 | TGTGCCAGCAGTTTTTTAGCCACCGCTTCGTTTTTT | CASSFLATASFF
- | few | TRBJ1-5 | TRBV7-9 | TGTGCCAGCAGTCCCGGGCAGGGGAGGGGCAATCAGCCCCAGCATTTT | CASSPGQGRGNQPQHF
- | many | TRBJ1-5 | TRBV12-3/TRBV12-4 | TGTGCCAGCAGTCTTGGGTTGGATTTGGGTCGTGGGCAGCCCCAGCATTTT | CASSLGLDLGRGQPQHF
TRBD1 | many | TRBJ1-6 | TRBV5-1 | TGCGCCAGCAGCTTGGACGGTCGACAGGGGAATTCACCCCTCCACTTT | CASSLDGRQGNSPLHF
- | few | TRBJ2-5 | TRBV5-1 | TGCGCCAGCAGCTTGTTGGGCAGCTACCAAGAGACCCAGTACTTC | CASSLLGSYQETQYF
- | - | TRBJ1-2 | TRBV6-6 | TGTGCCAGCAGGATAGACAGGCGCCTTACCGACTATGGCTACACCTTC | CASRIDRRLTDYGYTF
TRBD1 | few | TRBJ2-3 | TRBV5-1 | TGCGCCAGCAGCGGTACAGGGGCTAGCACAGATACGCAGTATTTT | CASSGTGASTDTQYF
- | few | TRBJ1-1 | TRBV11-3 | TGTGCCAGCAGCTCAGGACCCGAGGGCACTGAAGCTTTCTTT | CASSSGPEGTEAFF
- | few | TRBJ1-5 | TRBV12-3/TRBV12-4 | TGTGCCAGCAGTTACAATCGTCAGCCCCAGCATTTT | CASSYNRQPQHF
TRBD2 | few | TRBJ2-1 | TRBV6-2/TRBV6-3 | TGTGCCAGCAGTTACAGGGGCCTAGCGGGGGGGCAGGATGAGCAGTTCTTC | CASSYRGLAGGQDEQFF
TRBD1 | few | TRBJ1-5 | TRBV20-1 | TGCAGTGCTAGGATCCCGGGACAGGGGCATCAGCCCCAGCATTTT | CSARIPGQGHQPQHF